This TCR beta chain was retrieved from a study of post-analysis software for immune sequencing data. Sequencing libraries made from TCR beta cDNA carried unique molecular identifiers. From the PCR reads, TCRdb called clonotypes with MiXCR, one entry per CDR3 protein. The sample contains some 800,000 distinct CDR3 sequences, under 60% of which appear only once. Note on this clonotype: No antigen is known for it.

Study results and caveats: TRBV5-6, TRBV5-1 and TRBV20-1 belonged to a set of five TRBV segments that were more frequent in patients than controls.

CDR3 length: 14 residues. Germline V CDR1 and CDR2: MNHEY, SVGAGI. Trimming at V came to 6 bases and at J to 8 bases, leaving 11 bases not matched to a gene. The chain is built from TRBV6-5 and TRBJ1-2, with 8 bases lining up with TRBD1. Sequencing input: blood. The TCR comes from a girl aged 10 to 17 with multiple sclerosis. This CDR3 is CASSRDRGVRGYTF. The DNA of the CDR3 is TGTGCCAGCAGCCGAGACAGGGGAGTAAGGGGCTACACCTTC.